This T cell receptor beta chain appears in the sequencing data of a study of T cell responses to AZD1222 COVID-19 vaccine. Study-level points and caveats: In a largely white British group with more females than males, clonal diversity was possibly underestimated. At 160-218 and 743-854, vaccine-associated CD4 TCRs were dominant, and they spanned spike.

Trimming left V 6 bases short and J 3 bases short, with 11 bases between. The V gene's germline CDR1 is MNHEY and CDR2 SMNVEV (reference sequence). This CDR3 contains 13 residues. Some clones are missing from TCRdb's copy, which holds only in-frame ones; the method was immunoSEQ multiplex PCR. The sample has some 130,000 clones; more than 90% are singletons. A note on this clone: Its antigen is still unknown.

The rearrangement joins TRBV27 to TRBJ1-2; TRBD1 might be the D (5 bases). The material was peripheral blood, obtained on day 0 of AZD1222 vaccination. The TCR comes from an adult in good health. DNA of the CDR3: TGTGCCAGCAGGGCCGGAGGGGACTATGGCTACACCTTC. The encoded protein is CASRAGGDYGYTF.